This note documents a single T cell receptor beta chain sequence. This sample was included in a study of technical replicates of blood from a few donors. Germline V gene data show CDR1 as MNHEY and CDR2 as SMNVEV (reference sequence). The CDR3 sequence is 15 residues long. The junction had 11 bases not matched to a gene; V was cut back by 8 bases and J by 7 bases. Sequenced by immunoSEQ multiplex PCR; TCRdb stores in-frame clones only, minus some. This table has 79,000 or so clones, around 90% appearing once. The specimen sequenced was T cells isolated from PBMCs. This sequence originates from a human donor in good health. The chain couples TRBV27 to TRBJ2-7; TRBD2 matches at 13 bases. This chain's CDR3 is CASGASGLAGVEQYF. CDR3 coding DNA: TGTGCCAGCGGTGCCTCCGGACTAGCGGGAGTTGAGCAGTACTTC.